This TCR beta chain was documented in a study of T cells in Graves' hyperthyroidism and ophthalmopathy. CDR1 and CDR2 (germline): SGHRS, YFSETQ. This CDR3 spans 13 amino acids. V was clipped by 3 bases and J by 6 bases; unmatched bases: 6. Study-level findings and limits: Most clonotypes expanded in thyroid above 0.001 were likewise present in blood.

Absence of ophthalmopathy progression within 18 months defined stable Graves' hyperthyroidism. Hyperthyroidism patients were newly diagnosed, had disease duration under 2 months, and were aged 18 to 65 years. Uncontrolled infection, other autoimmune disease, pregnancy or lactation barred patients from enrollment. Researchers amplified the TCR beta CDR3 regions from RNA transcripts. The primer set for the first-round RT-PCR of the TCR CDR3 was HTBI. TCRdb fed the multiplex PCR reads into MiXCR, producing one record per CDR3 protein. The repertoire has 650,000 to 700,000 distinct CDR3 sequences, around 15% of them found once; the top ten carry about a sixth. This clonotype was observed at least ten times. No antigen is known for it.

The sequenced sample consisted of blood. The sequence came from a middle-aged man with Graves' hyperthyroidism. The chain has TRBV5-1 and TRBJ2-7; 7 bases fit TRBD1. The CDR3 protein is CASSSVQGVEQYF. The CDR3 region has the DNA TGCGCCAGCAGCTCGGTTCAGGGGGTCGAGCAGTACTTC.